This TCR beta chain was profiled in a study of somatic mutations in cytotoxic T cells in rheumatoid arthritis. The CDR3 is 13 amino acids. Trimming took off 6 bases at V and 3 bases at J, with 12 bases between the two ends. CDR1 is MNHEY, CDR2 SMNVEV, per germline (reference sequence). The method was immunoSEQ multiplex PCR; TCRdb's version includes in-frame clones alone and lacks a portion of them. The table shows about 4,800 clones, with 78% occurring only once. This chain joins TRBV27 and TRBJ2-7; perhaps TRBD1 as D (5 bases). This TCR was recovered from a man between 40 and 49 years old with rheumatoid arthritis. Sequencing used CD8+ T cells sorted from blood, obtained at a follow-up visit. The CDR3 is CASREKGHYEQYF. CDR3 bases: TGTGCCAGCAGAGAAAAGGGGCACTACGAGCAGTACTTC.